Listed below are T cell receptor beta chains from one sample, sequenced in a study of T cell changes during pregnancy in multiple sclerosis. Profiling relied on immunoSEQ multiplex PCR, and the TCRdb table lists in-frame clones only, not all of them. The table records 45,000 to 50,000 clones, about 91% of them present only once. Specimen: peripheral blood, collected in the third trimester of pregnancy. The receptors stem from a female donor with multiple sclerosis, enrolled in a pregnancy study. Each CDR3 is given with its conserved first and last residue. The order of the fields is J gene, V gene, D gene, clone size, CDR3 DNA, CDR3 protein. A D gene is named only where the DNA matches it firmly. The size field is filled for only some rows; it gives once, few, many or a size class.

J: TRBJ2-6
V: TRBV4-1
D: TRBD1
size: -
DNA: TGCGCCAGCAGCTACATGGGACAGGTTGGCTCTGGGGCCAACGTCCTGACTTTC
CDR3: CASSYMGQVGSGANVLTF

J: TRBJ2-3
V: TRBV19
D: -
size: few
DNA: TGTGCCAGTAGTCCCCGGACAGAAATTAGCACAGATACGCAGTATTTT
CDR3: CASSPRTEISTDTQYF

J: TRBJ2-7
V: TRBV7-9
D: TRBD2
size: once
DNA: TGTGCCAGCAGCTTAGCGCTTAATAGCGGGATAGCCTACGAGCAGTACTTC
CDR3: CASSLALNSGIAYEQYF

J: TRBJ2-2
V: TRBV10-3
D: -
size: -
DNA: TGTGCCATCAGTTCCCCTAGCGTGAACACCGGGGAGCTGTTTTTT
CDR3: CAISSPSVNTGELFF

J: TRBJ2-1
V: TRBV18
D: -
size: -
DNA: TGTGCCAGCTCACTTGGGACTTCCTACAATGAGCAGTTCTTC
CDR3: CASSLGTSYNEQFF

J: TRBJ2-7
V: TRBV2
D: -
size: -
DNA: TGTGCCAGCAGTGTATCACAGGGCGGCCACGAGCAGTACTTC
CDR3: CASSVSQGGHEQYF

J: TRBJ1-4
V: TRBV28
D: -
size: -
DNA: TGTGCCAGCAGTCGGACACCTCCATCAACTAATGAAAAACTGTTTTTT
CDR3: CASSRTPPSTNEKLFF

J: TRBJ2-2
V: TRBV27
D: TRBD2
size: -
DNA: TGTGCCAGCAGTTTATCCTCGGGACTAGCGACAACCGGGCAGCTGTTTTTT
CDR3: CASSLSSGLATTGQLFF

J: TRBJ2-1
V: TRBV29-1
D: -
size: once
DNA: TGCAGCTCCCTGGGAGGCAGCTCCTACAATGAGCAGTTCTTC
CDR3: CSSLGGSSYNEQFF

J: TRBJ2-7
V: TRBV7-6
D: -
size: -
DNA: TGTGCCAGCAGCTTGGGCTCTCTGGGGGGACGAGAGCAGTACTTC
CDR3: CASSLGSLGGREQYF

J: TRBJ2-1
V: TRBV9
D: TRBD2
size: -
DNA: TGTGCCAGCAGCCCCCGTGGTGCGGGAGGGAACAATGAGCAGTTCTTC
CDR3: CASSPRGAGGNNEQFF

J: TRBJ1-1
V: TRBV29-1
D: TRBD1
size: -
DNA: TGCAGCGTTGAAGATCCGGTACAGGGGACGCGTGAAGCTTTCTTT
CDR3: CSVEDPVQGTREAFF

J: TRBJ1-1
V: TRBV18
D: TRBD1
size: -
DNA: TGTGCCAGCTCCCCGGACAGGGGCACTGAAGCTTTCTTT
CDR3: CASSPDRGTEAFF

J: TRBJ2-7
V: TRBV5-1
D: TRBD1
size: -
DNA: TGCGCCAGCAGTATCGGACAGGGTCCCTACGAGCAGTACTTC
CDR3: CASSIGQGPYEQYF

J: TRBJ1-2
V: TRBV13
D: -
size: -
DNA: TGTGCCAGCAGCTCCACCTTCAACGGGGTTATCTTGCATGGCTACACCTTC
CDR3: CASSSTFNGVILHGYTF

J: TRBJ2-1
V: TRBV9
D: -
size: -
DNA: TGTGCCAGCAGCGCTACAAGCGGGCTCCACAATGAGCAGTTCTTC
CDR3: CASSATSGLHNEQFF

J: TRBJ2-4
V: TRBV13
D: TRBD1
size: -
DNA: TGTGCCAGCAGCCGAGACAGGGACATTATCCAGAACATTCAGTACTTC
CDR3: CASSRDRDIIQNIQYF

J: TRBJ1-1
V: TRBV6-6
D: TRBD1
size: -
DNA: TGTGCCAGCACCTTTTCACAGGGGGTTAACACTGAAGCTTTCTTT
CDR3: CASTFSQGVNTEAFF

J: TRBJ2-6
V: TRBV7-9
D: -
size: once
DNA: TGTGCCAGCAGCTTAGAGGATAGCCCTGGGGCCAACGTCCTGACTTTC
CDR3: CASSLEDSPGANVLTF

J: TRBJ1-1
V: TRBV11-2
D: TRBD1
size: -
DNA: TGTGCCAGCAGCTTTCCATGGGACAGGGGGAATCGGCGCACTGAAGCTTTCTTT
CDR3: CASSFPWDRGNRRTEAFF

J: TRBJ2-7
V: TRBV18
D: TRBD2
size: -
DNA: TGTGCCAGCTCGGACGGGCTAGCGGGAGGTAAGAACGAGCAGTACTTC
CDR3: CASSDGLAGGKNEQYF

J: TRBJ1-1
V: TRBV2
D: -
size: -
DNA: TGTGCCAGCAGTGAGCTGGGACAACAGAACACTGAAGCTTTCTTT
CDR3: CASSELGQQNTEAFF

J: TRBJ2-7
V: TRBV7-2
D: -
size: -
DNA: TGTGCCAGCAGCGCAGGGGTAGGGCAGAAAGCCTACGAGCAGTACTTC
CDR3: CASSAGVGQKAYEQYF

J: TRBJ1-2
V: TRBV4-1
D: -
size: -
DNA: TGCGCCAGCAGCCAAGAGGCAGGACTCCTCATCTATGGCTACACCTTC
CDR3: CASSQEAGLLIYGYTF

J: TRBJ2-3
V: TRBV6-1
D: TRBD2
size: few
DNA: TGTGCCAGCCGGATGGGGGGGGATACGCAGTATTTT
CDR3: CASRMGGDTQYF

J: TRBJ1-1
V: TRBV28
D: -
size: -
DNA: TGTGCCAGCGTGGGGAGGGGCCAGGACACTGAAGCTTTCTTT
CDR3: CASVGRGQDTEAFF

J: TRBJ1-2
V: TRBV27
D: -
size: -
DNA: TGTGCCAGCAGACCCCCCGGGGGGCCCAACTATGGCTACACCTTC
CDR3: CASRPPGGPNYGYTF

J: TRBJ2-5
V: TRBV2
D: -
size: -
DNA: TGTGCCAGCAGTGAAGGGGCGGGTAGCGAGGAGACCCAGTACTTC
CDR3: CASSEGAGSEETQYF

J: TRBJ2-7
V: TRBV6-5
D: -
size: -
DNA: TGTGCCAGCAGTTACTCGGAGGGTTACTACGAGCAGTACTTC
CDR3: CASSYSEGYYEQYF

J: TRBJ1-1
V: TRBV27
D: -
size: -
DNA: TGTGCCAGCAATCCGTCAGGGTTGAACACTGAAGCTTTCTTT
CDR3: CASNPSGLNTEAFF

J: TRBJ1-5
V: TRBV28
D: -
size: -
DNA: TGTGCCAGCAGTCCCTGGGGACTGACGGGGGAGCCCCAGCATTTT
CDR3: CASSPWGLTGEPQHF

J: TRBJ2-1
V: TRBV6-1
D: TRBD2
size: once
DNA: TGTGCCAGCAGTGATTTTAGCGGGGACTACAATGAGCAGTTCTTC
CDR3: CASSDFSGDYNEQFF

J: TRBJ2-1
V: TRBV4-3
D: TRBD2
size: -
DNA: TGCGCCAGCAGCCAAGATGGGGCTAGCGGATACAATGAGCAGTTCTTC
CDR3: CASSQDGASGYNEQFF

J: TRBJ1-1
V: TRBV18
D: -
size: -
DNA: TGTGCCAGCTCACCTATATCGCGGAACACTGAAGCTTTCTTT
CDR3: CASSPISRNTEAFF

J: TRBJ1-2
V: TRBV7-2
D: -
size: -
DNA: TGTGCCAGCAGCCCACCTGTCGTTCAGGGCTACACCTTC
CDR3: CASSPPVVQGYTF

J: TRBJ2-3
V: TRBV11-1
D: TRBD1
size: -
DNA: TGTGCCAGCAGCTTTCCCGGGACAGGGCTTGCAGATACGCAGTATTTT
CDR3: CASSFPGTGLADTQYF

J: TRBJ2-3
V: TRBV7-9
D: TRBD1
size: -
DNA: TGTGCCAGCAGCCCCGCCCGGGACAGCTTTTTTTCAGATACGCAGTATTTT
CDR3: CASSPARDSFFSDTQYF

J: TRBJ2-5
V: TRBV28
D: TRBD2
size: -
DNA: TGTGCCAGCAGCATCGGGGGGGGCGGGAGTTCGGCAGAGACCCAGTACTTC
CDR3: CASSIGGGGSSAETQYF

J: TRBJ2-1
V: TRBV20-1
D: -
size: once
DNA: TGCAGTGCTACGAGGGGGAGTGAGCAGTTCTTC
CDR3: CSATRGSEQFF

J: TRBJ2-7
V: TRBV19
D: TRBD2
size: -
DNA: TGTGCCAGTAGTATACTAGCGGGAGGTGGCGAGCAGTACTTC
CDR3: CASSILAGGGEQYF

J: TRBJ1-2
V: TRBV9
D: -
size: -
DNA: TGTGCCAGCAGCGTAGGGGCCGGGACTGCAACTAACTATGGCTACACCTTC
CDR3: CASSVGAGTATNYGYTF

J: TRBJ1-2
V: TRBV14
D: -
size: -
DNA: TGTGCCAGCAGCCCATGGTTCCGGGATGGCTACACCTTC
CDR3: CASSPWFRDGYTF

J: TRBJ2-1
V: TRBV6-5
D: TRBD2
size: -
DNA: TGTGCCAGCAGTTACCAGGCTAGCGGGAGCAATGAGCAGTTCTTC
CDR3: CASSYQASGSNEQFF

J: TRBJ1-2
V: TRBV6-6
D: -
size: -
DNA: TGTGCCAGTTCAAACTCCCCCTATGGCTACACCTTC
CDR3: CASSNSPYGYTF

J: TRBJ1-5
V: TRBV6-1
D: TRBD1
size: -
DNA: TGTGCCAGCAGTGAGGGGCAGGGGGGCGGTCAGCCCCAGCATTTT
CDR3: CASSEGQGGGQPQHF

J: TRBJ2-7
V: TRBV7-2
D: TRBD2
size: -
DNA: TGTGCCAGCAAAACTAGCGGGAGGGCTCTGGCCGAGCAGTACTTC
CDR3: CASKTSGRALAEQYF

J: TRBJ2-3
V: TRBV29-1
D: -
size: -
DNA: TGCAGCGTTGTAAGTTGGGCCACAGATACGCAGTATTTT
CDR3: CSVVSWATDTQYF

J: TRBJ2-1
V: TRBV6-1
D: -
size: once
DNA: TGTGCCAGCAGTGCTTTCCCAGGGAAAAATGAGCAGTTCTTC
CDR3: CASSAFPGKNEQFF

J: TRBJ2-1
V: TRBV7-9
D: -
size: once
DNA: TGTGCCAGCAGCTTCCCTCAGGGTTTCGCCTACAATGAGCAGTTCTTC
CDR3: CASSFPQGFAYNEQFF

J: TRBJ2-7
V: TRBV28
D: TRBD2
size: -
DNA: TGTGCCAGCAGTTTATCTGGGCTAGCGGGTTACGAGCAGTACTTC
CDR3: CASSLSGLAGYEQYF

J: TRBJ2-5
V: TRBV5-1
D: TRBD2
size: once
DNA: TGCGCCAGCAGCTCCTCTAGCGGGGGGGGTGAGACCCAGTACTTC
CDR3: CASSSSSGGGETQYF

J: TRBJ1-1
V: TRBV7-9
D: -
size: -
DNA: TGTGCCAGCAGCTTAGGGACTGGGGTAGCTTTCTTT
CDR3: CASSLGTGVAFF